The 29 T cell receptor beta chains presented below share a single source sample, sequenced in a study of T cell repertoires in cytomegalovirus infection. TCRdb independently ran MiXCR on the reads; one entry per CDR3 protein. The top ten hold about a sixth of the sample, which has about half a million distinct CDR3 sequences, roughly a third seen once. For these TCRs, the target antigens are not known. The starting material was cultured PBMCs, obtained from culture after CMV antigen stimulation. Receptor source: a human donor in good health (CMV status not recorded). Some clones in this sample may be carry-over from other donors' samples.

This rearrangement joins TRBV20-1 to TRBJ1-1; 8 nucleotides align to TRBD1. The CDR3 loop spans 13 amino acids. Losses at the gene ends were 5 bases for V and 1 base for J; bases not matched to a gene: 3. In germline, CDR1 is DFQATT, CDR2 SNEGSKA (reference sequence). CDR3 amino acids: CSALTGANTEAFF. CDR3 sequence (DNA): TGCAGTGCTCTGACAGGGGCGAACACTGAAGCTTTCTTT.

This clonotype was observed a single time. The chain recombines TRBV14 with TRBJ2-1; TRBD2 matches at 14 bases. This CDR3 comprises 19 residues. V shed 1 base, J shed 4 bases, and the junction held 9 bases outside the gene matches. The germline CDR1 and CDR2 sequences are SGHDN and FVKESK. CDR3 sequence reads: CASSQVTGLAGGLYNEQFF. The CDR3 DNA is TGTGCCAGCAGCCAAGTAACCGGACTAGCGGGAGGTTTGTACAATGAGCAGTTCTTC.

This rearrangement joins TRBV24-1 to TRBJ2-4; TRBD1 is a possible D gene (5 bases). The CDR3 has 15 amino acids. The V gene's germline CDR1 is KGHDR and CDR2 SFDVKD. Trimming removed 2 bases at V and 0 bases at J, with 7 bases between. The CDR3 DNA is TGTGCCACCAGTGATTCCCAGGGAGCCAAAAACATTCAGTACTTC. The encoded protein is CATSDSQGAKNIQYF.

The chain uses TRBV6-1 and TRBJ2-1; the D call may be TRBD1 or TRBD2 (5 bases each). This CDR3 has 12 residues. Germline V gene sequence: CDR1 MNHNS, CDR2 SASEGT. V lost 7 bases and J lost 9, with 13 bases in between. This CDR3 reads CASKRGQGEQFF. CDR3 DNA sequence: TGTGCCAGCAAGAGGGGTCAGGGTGAGCAGTTCTTC.

This clonotype has a handful of counts. The rearrangement links TRBV20-1 to TRBJ1-6; maybe TRBD1 (5 bases). This CDR3 contains 18 residues. Germline V lookup: CDR1 DFQATT, CDR2 SNEGSKA (reference sequence). Between the trimmed V and J ends, which lost 6 bases and 5 bases, there was a span of 26 bases. In nucleotides, the CDR3 is TGCAGTGCCGCTTACGCACCCGGGACCCGGGCGGATAATTCACCCCTCCACTTT. This translates into CSAAYAPGTRADNSPLHF.

The rearrangement joins TRBV4-3 to TRBJ2-3, with TRBD2 identical over 12 bases. CDR1 is LGHNA, CDR2 YSLEER, per germline. V lost 0 bases to trimming and J lost 3 bases; unmatched junction nucleotides: 7. The CDR3 covers 18 residues. The CDR3 nucleotides are TGCGCCAGCAGCCAAGATGGCGCTCTAGCGGGAGGGACAGATACGCAGTATTTT. This sequence encodes CASSQDGALAGGTDTQYF.

CDR3 protein: CSARDLRTVGIYGYTF. For the CDR3, the DNA is TGCAGTGCTAGAGATCTGAGGACAGTTGGGATCTATGGCTACACCTTC. This chain joins TRBV20-1 and TRBJ1-2, with D tentatively TRBD1 (6 bases). The CDR3 extends over 16 amino acids. V was shortened by 0 bases and J by 4 bases, with 18 bases between the two germline ends. Germline CDR1 DFQATT, CDR2 SNEGSKA (reference sequence).

The chain recombines TRBV28 with TRBJ2-1; 8 positions agree with TRBD2. V shed 4 bases and J 6 bases; nucleotides not matched to a gene: 5. Germline-derived CDR1 and CDR2 are MDHEN and SYDVKM. This CDR3 has 14 residues. Here the CDR3 DNA reads TGTGCCAGCAGTTACACCGGGACTAGCAATGAGCAGTTCTTC. It specifies CASSYTGTSNEQFF.

This clonotype was seen only a few times. The gene calls are TRBV4-3 and TRBJ2-7, with unresolved D. The V gene lost 5 bases and the J gene lost 3 bases, with 8 bases spanning the gap. Germline-derived CDR1 and CDR2 are LGHNA and YSLEER. The CDR3 has 12 residues. CDR3 in DNA: TGCGCCAGCAGCGGGCCGGACTACGAGCAGTACTTC. This translates into CASSGPDYEQYF.

This sequence joins TRBV12-3 or TRBV12-4 and TRBJ2-1; perhaps TRBD2 as D (6 bases). V lost 4 bases and J 9 bases, leaving 16 bases between the germline ends. CDR3 size: 14 residues. This chain's CDR3 is CASSSRLGVREQFF. The CDR3 nucleotides read TGTGCCAGCAGTTCACGACTAGGGGTCCGTGAGCAGTTCTTC.

Only a few counts were recorded for this clonotype. V and J are TRBV7-2 and TRBJ2-2; D could derive from TRBD1 or TRBD2 (5 bases each). There are 17 residues in the CDR3. V gave up 1 base and J gave up 2 bases, with 14 bases separating them. CDR1 is SGHTA and CDR2 is FQGNSA in the germline V gene. Here the CDR3 reads CASSLVLSGPNTGELFF. The CDR3 nucleotides are TGTGCCAGCAGCTTAGTTTTATCGGGACCTAACACCGGGGAGCTGTTTTTT.

The chain uses TRBV7-2 and TRBJ1-5, with D uncertain. CDR3 length: 14 amino acids. Deletions cut 3 bases from V and 3 bases from J, with 9 bases between. Looked up from germline, CDR1 is SGHTA and CDR2 is FQGNSA. CDR3 sequence: CASSFRLANQPQHF. CDR3 coding DNA: TGTGCCAGCAGCTTTAGGCTAGCCAATCAGCCCCAGCATTTT. The full variable domain, rest sourced from reference TRBV7-2 and TRBJ1-5, is GAGVSQSPSNKVTEKGKDVELRCDPISGHTALYWYRQSLGQGLEFLIYFQGNSAPDKSGLPSDRFSAERTGGSVSTLTIQRTQQEDSAVYLCASSFRLANQPQHFGDGTRLSIL.

In this sample, this clonotype turned up a few times. A read error may account for a junction end that differs from germline. V is TRBV7-2 and J is TRBJ2-7; tentatively, D is TRBD2 (6 bases). Per the germline V gene, CDR1 is SGHTA and CDR2 is FQGNSA. CDR3 size: 14 residues. CDR3 protein: CASSLVRGASRPEF. CDR3 coding DNA: TGTGCCAGCAGCTTAGTGCGGGGCGCCAGCCGACCGGAGTTC.

V gene TRBV7-9 combines with J gene TRBJ2-1; D is ambiguous. The CDR3 length is 16 residues. Germline assignment: CDR1 SEHNR and CDR2 FQNEAQ (reference sequence). V lost 1 base to trimming and J lost 2 bases, with 12 bases between them. Here the CDR3 DNA reads TGTGCCAGCAGCTTAGATGGGCTAGTACCCTACAATGAGCAGTTCTTC. Residues: CASSLDGLVPYNEQFF.

This clonotype was recorded only once. The CDR3 nucleotides read TGTGCCAGCAGCTTAGCGGGGATCAGTGAGCAGTTCTTC. Its translation is CASSLAGISEQFF. The chain employs TRBV7-9 and TRBJ2-1; no clear D. V was pared by 0 bases and J by 9 bases, with 9 bases between. Germline CDR1 SEHNR, CDR2 FQNEAQ (reference sequence). CDR3 length equals 13 residues.

This chain connects TRBV5-4 to TRBJ2-3; 7 nucleotides agree with TRBD2. Germline assignment: CDR1 SGHNT and CDR2 YYREEE (reference sequence). The CDR3 runs 16 residues. The ends lost 2 bases at V and 2 bases at J; junction bases unmatched: 8. The DNA of the CDR3 is TGTGCCAGCAGCTTCATCGCGGGAGATCCCACAGATACGCAGTATTTT. It specifies CASSFIAGDPTDTQYF.

The chain carries TRBV7-3 and TRBJ1-1; perhaps TRBD1 as D (5 bases). Germline CDR1 reads SGHTA; CDR2 reads FQGTGA. The CDR3 loop spans 16 amino acids. Trimming cost V 3 bases and J 1 base, with 15 bases left between them. The CDR3 nucleotides are TGTGCCAGCAGCTTCGACAGACAGACAAAGAACACTGAAGCTTTCTTT. This codes for CASSFDRQTKNTEAFF.

V usage is TRBV20-1 and J usage is TRBJ1-5; TRBD1 matches 8 bases. The V and J ends lost 6 bases and 4 bases, in that order; junction bases with no gene match: 11. The CDR3 extends over 15 amino acids. Looked up from germline, CDR1 is DFQATT and CDR2 is SNEGSKA (reference sequence). CDR3 coding DNA: TGCAGTGCCCGTGTGTCGGGACAGGTTAATCAGCCCCAGCATTTT. Translation: CSARVSGQVNQPQHF.

A note on this clonotype: The junction shows a germline mismatch at one end, possibly a read error. The rearrangement uses TRBV4-1 and TRBJ2-7; weak D call: TRBD2 (5 bases). The CDR3 runs 14 residues. The germline V gene encodes CDR1 MGHRA and CDR2 YSYEKL. The CDR3 sequence: CASSQSSRENEQYF. The CDR3, as DNA: TGTGCCAGCAGCCAGTCCTCGAGGGAAAACGAGCAGTACTTC.

This sequence joins TRBV5-6 and TRBJ2-3; no clear D. The CDR3 runs 15 residues. V lost 1 base and J lost 1, with 10 bases in between. Germline V gives CDR1 SGHDT, CDR2 YYEEEE. The CDR3 reads CASSLTGLGTDTQYF. The CDR3 DNA is TGTGCCAGCAGCTTGACGGGTCTGGGCACAGATACGCAGTATTTT.

The sample holds many counts of this clonotype. The rearrangement uses TRBV7-2 and TRBJ2-1; unclear D gene. The CDR3 has 16 amino acids. Trimming took off 5 bases at V and 0 bases at J, with 14 bases between the two ends. Germline V gene data show CDR1 as SGHTA and CDR2 as FQGNSA. In DNA form, the CDR3 reads TGTGCCAGCAGCCGCAAGACGGGTAGCTCCTACAATGAGCAGTTCTTC. This encodes CASSRKTGSSYNEQFF.

The chain carries TRBV6-2 or TRBV6-3 and TRBJ1-1; D remains ambiguous. The length of the CDR3 is 18 residues. Per germline, CDR1 MNHEY and CDR2 SVGEGT. Trimming removed 0 bases from V and 0 bases from J, with 17 bases in between. CDR3 residues: CASSYSMEMVGMNTEAFF. In DNA, the CDR3 is TGTGCCAGCAGTTACTCGATGGAGATGGTTGGGATGAACACTGAAGCTTTCTTT.

This clonotype was seen more than once but under ten times. The chain employs TRBV24-1 and TRBJ1-2; D unresolved. CDR1 and CDR2 (germline): KGHDR, SFDVKD. V was clipped by 4 bases and J by 1 base, with 6 bases between them. This CDR3 comprises 13 residues. This CDR3 is CATSEASNYGYTF. CDR3 DNA sequence: TGTGCCACCAGTGAGGCCAGTAACTATGGCTACACCTTC.

This clonotype was seen a few times. This rearrangement joins TRBV27 to TRBJ2-7; D perhaps matches TRBD2 (5 bases). Germline V gene sequence: CDR1 MNHEY, CDR2 SMNVEV (reference sequence). V lost 3 bases, J lost 0 bases, and 9 bases lay in between. The CDR3 spans 14 residues. CDR3 nucleotides: TGTGCCAGCAGTTTTGTTGGGAGCTCCTACGAGCAGTACTTC. Translated, it gives CASSFVGSSYEQYF.

A single count supports this clonotype. The V call is TRBV2, the J call TRBJ2-1; D gene ambiguous. The germline V gene encodes CDR1 SNHLY and CDR2 FYNNEI. The germline V and J ends were trimmed by 2 bases and 7 bases, with 3 bases remaining between them. CDR3 length equals 11 residues. The CDR3 DNA follows: TGTGCCAGCAGTGAACCGAATGAGCAGTTCTTC. This translates into CASSEPNEQFF.

This clonotype has at least ten counts. The CDR3 loop is CASSYDSGPNEQFF. CDR3 bases: TGTGCCAGCAGTTACGATTCGGGGCCCAATGAGCAGTTCTTC. This sequence joins TRBV27 and TRBJ2-1; D tentatively reads TRBD1 or TRBD2 (5 bases each). Germline V CDR1 and CDR2: MNHEY, SMNVEV (reference sequence). This CDR3 contains 14 residues. V lost 4 bases and J 6 bases, leaving 13 bases between the germline ends.

This clonotype showed up just a few times. In nucleotides, the CDR3 is TGTGCCAGCAGTTACTCGAGCCAGATCACCGGGGAGCTGTTTTTT. It codes for CASSYSSQITGELFF. J is TRBJ2-2 and V is TRBV6-5; D call uncertain. The V gene's germline CDR1 is MNHEY and CDR2 SVGAGI. The CDR3 has 15 residues. The V gene lost 0 bases and the J gene lost 4 bases, with 9 bases spanning the gap.

This clonotype was picked up a small number of times. J is TRBJ1-2 and V is TRBV7-2; D remains ambiguous. The CDR3 is 15 residues long. CDR1 and CDR2 (germline): SGHTA, FQGNSA. The V end lost 6 bases, the J end lost 6 bases, and 20 bases lay between the germline ends. This chain's CDR3 is CASRSGVSGGDGYTF. Here the CDR3 DNA reads TGTGCCAGCAGATCCGGGGTATCGGGAGGCGATGGCTACACCTTC. The full variable domain, its missing parts supplied by reference TRBV7-2 and TRBJ1-2, is GAGVSQSPSNKVTEKGKDVELRCDPISGHTALYWYRQSLGQGLEFLIYFQGNSAPDKSGLPSDRFSAERTGGSVSTLTIQRTQQEDSAVYLCASRSGVSGGDGYTFGSGTRLTVV.

In this sample, this clonotype turned up a few times. This chain joins TRBV6-2 or TRBV6-3 and TRBJ2-6, with D perhaps matching TRBD2 (5 bases). V was shortened by 5 bases and J by 0 bases, with 14 bases between the two germline ends. This CDR3 region has 17 residues. CDR1 and CDR2 from the germline V gene are MNHEY and SVGEGT. The CDR3 sequence is CASSRREGLSGANVLTF. The CDR3 DNA follows: TGTGCCAGCAGTCGTCGTGAGGGCCTCTCTGGGGCCAACGTCCTGACTTTC.